Below, 32 T cell receptor beta chains from the same sample are listed, as sequenced in a study of blood T cells in healthy people across ages. Together with a sample-barcoded 5' primer, a J-beta primer mix was included in a second PCR lasting about 7 to 11 cycles. TCRdb re-analysed the 5' RACE reads in MiXCR, keeping a single row per CDR3 protein. In the table there are approximately 780,000 distinct CDR3 sequences, around a quarter of which are singletons. The data were also submitted as part of a second study, on T cells of mothers and their children.

The material sequenced was blood. The origin of the receptors is a boy aged 5-17 years in good health.

The chain uses TRBV15 and TRBJ2-5; 11 nucleotides line up with TRBD2. The J call may be incorrect, as the DNA end agrees better with TRBJ2-1. The CDR3 totals 17 residues. Looked up from germline, CDR1 is LNHNV and CDR2 is YYDKDF (reference sequence). Here the CDR3 reads CATSREHKLAGDNEQFF. CDR3 coding DNA: TGTGCCACCAGCAGAGAACATAAACTAGCGGGGGACAATGAGCAGTTCTTC.

This clonotype showed up just a few times. The chain carries TRBV7-9 and TRBJ2-1; D may correspond to TRBD1 or TRBD2 (5 bases each). The DNA end favors TRBJ2-4, so the J call may be wrong. The CDR3 totals 14 residues. The germline CDR1 and CDR2 sequences are SEHNR and FQNEAQ (reference sequence). CDR3 loop: CASSPHRDERAQYF. CDR3 nucleotides: TGTGCCAGCAGCCCACACCGGGACGAAAGGGCTCAGTACTTC.

The genes are TRBV5-1 and TRBJ2-7; 8 bases are shared with TRBD1. The V gene's germline CDR1 is SGHRS and CDR2 YFSETQ. The CDR3 runs 16 residues. The J segment lost 1 base and the V segment lost 3 bases, leaving 9 bases of the junction unmatched. The CDR3 protein is CASSSVGQGPSYEQYF. The CDR3 bases are TGCGCCAGCAGCTCGGTTGGACAGGGTCCTTCCTACGAGCAGTACTTC.

The chain links TRBV24-1 to TRBJ1-1; perhaps TRBD1 as D (5 bases). Trimming removed 9 bases from V and 0 bases from J, with 13 bases in between. This CDR3 spans 14 amino acids. Germline loops: CDR1 KGHDR, CDR2 SFDVKD. Written as DNA, the CDR3 is TGTGCCACCGGGGGAACGGGGATGAACACTGAAGCTTTCTTT. Translating gives CATGGTGMNTEAFF.

Only one count was recorded for this clonotype. The chain combines TRBV20-1 with TRBJ2-5; D tentatively fits TRBD1 or TRBD2 (5 bases each). Trimming removed 5 bases at V and 1 base at J, with 23 bases between. In germline, CDR1 is DFQATT, CDR2 SNEGSKA (reference sequence). The CDR3 contains 17 residues. The CDR3 region is CSADGDLQARGQETQYF. CDR3 nucleotide sequence: TGCAGTGCTGACGGGGACCTTCAGGCTAGGGGCCAAGAGACCCAGTACTTC.

This clonotype was detected a few times. The rearrangement uses TRBV12-3 or TRBV12-4 and TRBJ2-5; D gene ambiguous. The closer fit of TRBJ2-1 to the DNA end suggests the J call may be wrong. There are 10 residues in the CDR3. As DNA, the CDR3 is TGTGCCAGCAGTGCAATTGAGCAGTTCTTC. It translates to CASSAIEQFF.

There are a few counts of this clonotype. The chain joins TRBV7-9 to TRBJ1-2; D is unresolved. V lost 2 bases and J 0 bases, leaving 4 bases between the germline ends. Germline V gene lookup returns CDR1 SEHNR and CDR2 FQNEAQ (reference sequence). This CDR3 is built from 13 residues. The CDR3 spells CASSLMSNYGYTF. The CDR3 coding sequence is TGTGCCAGCAGCTTAATGTCTAACTATGGCTACACCTTC.

The chain joins TRBV30 to TRBJ1-2; D perhaps matches TRBD1 (6 bases). This CDR3 contains 13 residues. Trimming pared 2 bases from V and 6 bases from J, leaving 13 bases between. CDR1 is GTSNPN and CDR2 is SVGIG in the germline V gene (reference sequence). As DNA, the CDR3 is TGTGCCTGGAGTCTGGGGGCGCGAAATGGCTACACCTTC. Encoded protein: CAWSLGARNGYTF.

This clonotype turned up a few times. A junction boundary mismatches the germline segment, possibly from a read error. V is TRBV7-3 and J is TRBJ2-5, with D maybe TRBD1 (5 bases). This CDR3 contains 13 residues. Germline values: CDR1 SGHTA, CDR2 FQGTGA. The CDR3 bases are TGCGCCAGCAGCTATGGACACTTAGAGACCCAGTACTTC. It yields the protein CASSYGHLETQYF.

The chain has TRBV19 and TRBJ1-3; 7 nucleotides align to TRBD1. Per the germline V gene, CDR1 is LNHDA and CDR2 is SQIVND (reference sequence). Trimming cost V 8 bases and J 2 bases; bases outside gene matches: 3. CDR3 length: 13 amino acids. The CDR3 protein is CASSTGTGNTIYF. CDR3 DNA sequence: TGTGCCAGTTCGACAGGGACTGGAAACACCATATATTTT. The full variable domain, its missing parts supplied by reference TRBV19 and TRBJ1-3, is DGGITQSPKYLFRKEGQNVTLSCEQNLNHDAMYWYRQDPGQGLRLIYYSQIVNDFQKGDIAEGYSVSREKKESFPLTVTSAQKNPTAFYLCASSTGTGNTIYFGEGSWLTVV.

The rearrangement links TRBV28 to TRBJ2-7; a weak D match, TRBD2 (5 bases). The V end lost 4 bases, the J end lost 1 base, and 11 bases lay between the germline ends. The CDR3 runs 14 residues. From germline, CDR1 is MDHEN and CDR2 SYDVKM. CDR3 sequence (DNA): TGTGCCAGCAGTTCCGGGGTTCCGTCCTACGAGCAGTACTTC. Translating gives CASSSGVPSYEQYF. The variable domain in full, completed from reference TRBV28 and TRBJ2-7, reads DVKVTQSSRYLVKRTGEKVFLECVQDMDHENMFWYRQDPGLGLRLIYFSYDVKMKEKGDIPEGYSVSREKKERFSLILESASTNQTSMYLCASSSGVPSYEQYFGPGTRLTVT.

This sequence joins TRBV27 and TRBJ1-5, with a weak D call TRBD1 (6 bases). Trimming cost V 6 bases and J 0 bases, with 12 bases left between them. CDR3 size: 15 residues. CDR1 and CDR2 (germline): MNHEY, SMNVEV (reference sequence). The CDR3: CASRLGGYSNQPQHF. In DNA form, the CDR3 reads TGTGCCAGCAGACTCGGGGGCTATAGCAATCAGCCCCAGCATTTT.

In its sample, this clonotype was seen a few times. This chain joins TRBV12-3 or TRBV12-4 and TRBJ1-2; maybe TRBD1 (6 bases). V lost 5 bases, J lost 6 bases, and 13 bases lay in between. The CDR3 consists of 13 residues. The CDR3 region has the DNA TGTGCCAGCAGTCCGTCGGGGGCTCATGGCTACACCTTC. Encoded protein: CASSPSGAHGYTF.

The chain combines TRBV12-3 or TRBV12-4 with TRBJ2-1, with unresolved D. Trimming pared 4 bases from V and 0 bases from J, leaving 10 bases between. The CDR3 runs 15 residues. As DNA, the CDR3 is TGTGCCAGCAGTTGGGATGCCAGCTCCTACAATGAGCAGTTCTTC. Residues: CASSWDASSYNEQFF.

The J gene is TRBJ2-5, the V gene TRBV10-3, with TRBD1 as a possible D gene (6 bases). The DNA end lines up better with TRBJ2-1; the J call may be wrong. The CDR3 length is 13 residues. The germline V gene has CDR1 ENHRY and CDR2 SYGVKD. CDR3: CAISDTDSPEQFF. The CDR3 region has the DNA TGTGCCATCAGTGACACGGACAGTCCTGAGCAGTTCTTC.

There are a few counts of this clonotype. The rearrangement joins TRBV20-1 to TRBJ2-5; the match to TRBD2 covers 8 bases. Trimming removed 6 bases from V and 5 bases from J; junction bases left unmatched: 5. The germline gives CDR1 DFQATT, CDR2 SNEGSKA (reference sequence). This CDR3 is built from 12 residues. Here the CDR3 reads CSAKAGEETQYF. CDR3 coding DNA: TGCAGTGCCAAAGCGGGGGAGGAGACCCAGTACTTC.

DNA for the CDR3: TGTGCCAGCAGTTTATCCTTAGCAGGGCGCTACGAGCAGTACTTC. It codes for CASSLSLAGRYEQYF. V gene TRBV27 combines with J gene TRBJ2-7, with a weak D call TRBD1 (5 bases). Per the germline V gene, CDR1 is MNHEY and CDR2 is SMNVEV (reference sequence). The CDR3 loop spans 15 amino acids. Deletions cut 0 bases from V and 3 bases from J, with 12 bases between.

This clonotype was detected only a few times. The chain couples TRBV7-2 to TRBJ2-2, with TRBD1 matching 7 bases. V shed 6 bases, J shed 4 bases, and the junction held 8 bases outside the gene matches. In germline, CDR1 is SGHTA, CDR2 FQGNSA. This CDR3 region has 15 residues. CDR3 nucleotides: TGTGCCAGCAGATCCACGGGACAGCTCACCGGGGAGCTGTTTTTT. It yields the protein CASRSTGQLTGELFF.

This clonotype occurred a few times. The chain joins TRBV18 to TRBJ1-4; 7 nucleotides line up with TRBD1. V gave up 3 bases and J gave up 6 bases; unmatched junction bases: 7. The germline V gene has CDR1 KGHSH and CDR2 LQKENI. The CDR3 is made up of 15 amino acids. CDR3 protein: CASSPPQGTDEKLFF. The DNA for the CDR3 is TGTGCCAGCTCACCGCCGCAGGGGACAGATGAAAAACTGTTTTTT.

The chain has TRBV28 and TRBJ1-1; possible D gene TRBD1, 5 bases. The CDR3 consists of 16 residues. Germline V lookup: CDR1 MDHEN, CDR2 SYDVKM. V lost 2 bases and J lost 3, with 16 bases in between. CDR3 residues: CASSLPAVKGDTEAFF. The CDR3 DNA reads as TGTGCCAGCAGTTTACCGGCGGTTAAAGGGGACACTGAAGCTTTCTTT.

The chain has TRBV12-3 or TRBV12-4 and TRBJ2-7; no clear D. The ends were cut back, 5 bases at V and 4 bases at J, with 9 bases in the middle. The CDR3 totals 12 residues. Here the CDR3 reads CASSALLYEQYF. The DNA for the CDR3 is TGTGCCAGCAGTGCCCTTTTATACGAGCAGTACTTC.

Only a few counts were recorded for this clonotype. CDR3 coding DNA: TGTGCCAGCAGCTGGACCGGGACGGCCGGGGAGACCCAGTACTTC. Protein sequence: CASSWTGTAGETQYF. The V and J genes are TRBV5-5 and TRBJ2-5; perhaps D is TRBD1 or TRBD2 (5 bases each). Deletions cut 3 bases from V and 5 bases from J, with 17 bases between. The CDR3 is 15 residues long. Looked up from germline, CDR1 is SGHKS and CDR2 is YYEKEE (reference sequence). Using reference TRBV5-5 and TRBJ2-5 for the parts outside the CDR3, the full variable domain is DAGVTQSPTHLIKTRGQQVTLRCSPISGHKSVSWYQQVLGQGPQFIFQYYEKEERGRGNFPDRFSARQFPNYSSELNVNALLLGDSALYLCASSWTGTAGETQYFGPGTRLLVL.

CDR3 in amino acids: CASSLYGRSSYNEQFF. The CDR3 bases are TGTGCCAGCAGCTTATACGGCAGGAGCTCCTACAATGAGCAGTTCTTC. The chain uses TRBV13 and TRBJ2-1; D gene ambiguous. V was clipped by 2 bases and J by 0 bases, with 11 bases between them. The CDR3 runs to 16 residues. Germline V gives CDR1 PRHDT, CDR2 FYEKMQ (reference sequence).

This clonotype was counted between two and nine times. The V gene is TRBV28, the J gene TRBJ1-6; no clear D. Per germline, CDR1 MDHEN and CDR2 SYDVKM. V was trimmed by 6 bases and J by 0 bases, leaving 15 bases between them. This CDR3 contains 17 residues. CDR3 nucleotides: TGTGCCAGCAGCTTCCGCATGGGAAGCTCCTATAATTCACCCCTCCACTTT. Encoded protein: CASSFRMGSSYNSPLHF.

This clonotype was recorded only once. The chain joins TRBV7-8 to TRBJ1-2; D is undetermined. Germline V gene lookup returns CDR1 SGHVS and CDR2 FQNEAQ. Trimming shortened V by 5 bases and J by 3 bases, and 16 bases separated the two germline ends. CDR3 size: 15 residues. The DNA of the CDR3 is TGTGCCAGCAGCCTCCACGGAGCCCAAGACTATGGCTACACCTTC. Translated: CASSLHGAQDYGYTF.

In its sample, this clonotype was seen a few times. The chain uses TRBV5-5 and TRBJ2-5; TRBD2 aligns across 7 bases. The assigned J gene may be wrong: the sequence end matches TRBJ2-7 better. Per germline, CDR1 SGHKS and CDR2 YYEKEE (reference sequence). There are 14 residues in the CDR3. Here the CDR3 reads CASSLATSAYEQYF. CDR3 DNA sequence: TGTGCCAGCAGCTTGGCCACTAGCGCTTACGAGCAGTACTTC.

This chain links TRBV20-1 with TRBJ2-5; 10 bases are a match to TRBD2. With V trimmed by 6 bases and J by 4 bases, 8 bases remained unmatched. The germline V gene encodes CDR1 DFQATT and CDR2 SNEGSKA (reference sequence). The CDR3 contains 14 residues. CDR3 sequence (DNA): TGCAGTGCAAGGGGGACTAGCGTTTTAGAGACCCAGTACTTC. This encodes CSARGTSVLETQYF.

This clonotype was picked up a small number of times. V usage is TRBV9 and J usage is TRBJ2-7, with D tentatively TRBD1 (6 bases). V lost 3 bases and J 4 bases, leaving 11 bases between the germline ends. Per germline, CDR1 SGDLS and CDR2 YYNGEE. This CDR3 contains 13 residues. The CDR3 protein is CASSGSTGYEQYF. The CDR3, as DNA: TGTGCCAGCAGCGGTTCTACAGGGTACGAGCAGTACTTC.

This clonotype has more than one count but fewer than ten. Compared with germline, one end of the junction differs, possibly owing to a read error. The rearrangement uses TRBV3-1 and TRBJ1-2; D unclear. The germline V gene encodes CDR1 LGHDT and CDR2 YNNKEL (reference sequence). The CDR3 runs to 14 residues. The CDR3 spells CASSQGDKGYGHTF. Here the CDR3 DNA reads TGTGCCAGCAGCCAAGGAGATAAAGGGTATGGCCACACCTTC.

The CDR3 protein is CASRNSGTGYEQYF. CDR3 in DNA: TGCGCCAGCAGAAATTCCGGGACAGGCTACGAGCAGTACTTC. The J gene is TRBJ2-7, the V gene TRBV5-1; 8 positions match TRBD1. Losses at the gene ends were 5 bases for V and 3 bases for J; bases not matched to a gene: 7. CDR3 size: 14 residues. Per the germline V gene, CDR1 is SGHRS and CDR2 is YFSETQ.

In this sample, this clonotype turned up a few times. The V call is TRBV12-3 or TRBV12-4, the J call TRBJ2-2; a weak D match, TRBD2 (5 bases). The CDR3 has 12 amino acids. V lost 5 bases and J 8 bases, leaving 9 bases between the germline ends. The CDR3 protein is CASSAGKGELFF. CDR3 sequence (DNA): TGTGCCAGCAGTGCCGGGAAAGGGGAGCTGTTTTTT.

The J gene is TRBJ1-6, the V gene TRBV7-3, with no clear D. Trimming left V 0 bases short and J 7 bases short, with 13 bases between. CDR1 and CDR2 from the germline V gene are SGHTA and FQGTGA. The CDR3 totals 16 residues. CDR3 in DNA: TGTGCCAGCAGCTTAACTAATCCGGGGTTGAATTCACCCCTCCACTTT. Its protein product is CASSLTNPGLNSPLHF.